Listed here are 18 T cell receptor delta chains from one sample, sequenced in a study of gamma-delta chains in newborns, infants, children. TCRdb reanalyzed the reads using CATT. This sample has 15,000 or so delta-chain clones, with roughly 7.7% found just once. The sequencing input was blood. These receptors originate from a child who was a newborn, infant or young child, either healthy, febrile or measles-vaccinated (not recorded which).

With regard to this clone: One junction end does not reproduce the germline sequence, and a read error may be involved. The gene calls are TRDV2 and TRDJ3, with TRDD3 identical over 13 bases. The CDR3 extends over 22 amino acids. The germline V gene encodes CDR1 GEAIGNYY and CDR2 EKD. The CDR3 sequence: CACDTVGLGDTSSSWDTRRMFF. In nucleotides, the CDR3 is TGTGCCTGTGACACCGTCGGACTGGGGGATACGAGTAGCTCCTGGGACACCCGACGGATGTTTTTC.

The chain combines TRDV2 with TRDJ2, with 9 bases that match TRDD3. Per germline, CDR1 GEAIGNYY and CDR2 EKD. This CDR3 is built from 15 residues. The V gene end was trimmed by 3 bases and the J gene end by 1 base; junction bases not matched to a gene: 2. The CDR3 sequence is CACDWGIFLTAQLFF. CDR3 sequence (DNA): TGTGCCTGTGACTGGGGGATATTTTTGACAGCACAACTCTTCTTT.

This clone was observed a few times. V is TRDV2 and J is TRDJ3; 11 bases map to TRDD3. This CDR3 spans 20 amino acids. Germline trimming cut 2 bases from V and 0 bases from J; bases unmatched to any gene: 8. Germline V gene sequence: CDR1 GEAIGNYY, CDR2 EKD. The CDR3 sequence: CACDILGDKTSSWDTRQMFF. CDR3 nucleotide sequence: TGTGCCTGTGACATACTGGGGGATAAAACGAGCTCCTGGGACACCCGACAGATGTTTTTC.

The rearrangement links TRDV2 to TRDJ3; D perhaps matches TRDD3 (6 bases). Between the trimmed V and J ends, which lost 1 base and 0 bases, there was a span of 15 bases. CDR1 and CDR2 (germline): GEAIGNYY, EKD. The CDR3 covers 19 residues. CDR3 region: CACDTGGSRISWDTRQMFF. CDR3 bases: TGTGCCTGTGACACTGGGGGCTCCCGTATCTCCTGGGACACCCGACAGATGTTTTTC.

Remarks on this clone: The same CDR3 also results from other DNA sequences found in this sample. The rearrangement joins TRDV2 to TRDJ3; TRDD3 matches 8 bases. Germline CDR1 and CDR2: GEAIGNYY and EKD. The CDR3 consists of 18 residues. V lost 1 base to trimming and J lost 0 bases; unmatched junction nucleotides: 4. Written as DNA, the CDR3 is TGTGCCTGTGACACGGCCTGGGGGACCTCCTGGGACACCCGACAGATGTTTTTC. Its protein product is CACDTAWGTSWDTRQMFF.

This clone was seen only a few times. The same CDR3 arises from other DNA sequences in this sample as well. The J gene is TRDJ3, the V gene TRDV2, with TRDD3 matching over 13 bases. The CDR3 length is 20 residues. Per germline, CDR1 GEAIGNYY and CDR2 EKD. The ends lost 0 bases at V and 2 bases at J; junction bases unmatched: 6. The CDR3 loop is CACDTGTGGYAPWDTRQMFF. CDR3 DNA: TGTGCCTGTGACACCGGTACTGGGGGATACGCTCCCTGGGACACCCGACAGATGTTTTTC.

With respect to this clone: Other DNA sequences in the same sample also yield this CDR3. The rearrangement joins TRDV2 to TRDJ3; 9 nucleotides match TRDD3. Germline V CDR1 and CDR2: GEAIGNYY, EKD. J lost 0 bases, V lost 0 bases, and 8 bases had no gene match. This CDR3 spans 20 amino acids. DNA of the CDR3: TGTGCCTGTGACACCGGCTGGGGGATGCCAAGCTCCTGGGACACCCGACAGATGTTTTTC. This sequence encodes CACDTGWGMPSSWDTRQMFF.

There are a few counts of this clone. This chain joins TRDV2 and TRDJ3; 9 nucleotides line up with TRDD3. V dropped 3 bases and J dropped 0; count of bases not matched to a gene: 8. Germline V gene lookup returns CDR1 GEAIGNYY and CDR2 EKD. The CDR3 runs 19 residues. The CDR3 bases are TGTGCCTGTGACTCTCTACTGGGGGAGAGCTCCTGGGACACCCGACAGATGTTTTTC. As protein: CACDSLLGESSWDTRQMFF.

This clone rates as large. The sample has other DNA sequences that encode this CDR3 too. The V call is TRDV2, the J call TRDJ3; TRDD3 matches at 7 bases. The trim removed 3 bases at V and 0 bases at J, leaving 1 base unmatched. In germline, CDR1 is GEAIGNYY, CDR2 EKD. This CDR3 is built from 16 residues. DNA of the CDR3: TGTGCCTGTGACTGGGGGAGCTCCTGGGACACCCGACAGATGTTTTTC. Translation: CACDWGSSWDTRQMFF.

This clone turned up a few times. The junction departs from the called germline gene at one end, perhaps through a read error. This chain connects TRDV2 to TRDJ2, with 10 bases lining up with TRDD3. Germline values: CDR1 GEAIGNYY, CDR2 EKD. The CDR3 contains 16 residues. CDR3: CACDLLGDASTAQLFF. As DNA, the CDR3 is TGTGCCTGTGACCTACTGGGGGATGCTTCGACAGCGCAACTCTTCTTT.

About this clone itself: Different DNA sequences within this sample yield the same CDR3. The genes are TRDV2 and TRDJ3, with 9 bases identical to TRDD3. From germline, CDR1 is GEAIGNYY and CDR2 EKD. The CDR3 length is 19 residues. The J segment lost 0 bases and the V segment lost 3 bases, leaving 8 bases of the junction unmatched. The CDR3 DNA is TGTGCCTGTGACTTACTAACTGGGGGAAGCTCCTGGGACACCCGACAGATGTTTTTC. It is translated as CACDLLTGGSSWDTRQMFF.

This chain joins TRDV2 and TRDJ3, with TRDD3 matching 7 bases. The J segment lost 1 base and the V segment lost 3 bases, leaving 14 bases of the junction unmatched. The CDR3 runs 20 residues. Germline V gene lookup returns CDR1 GEAIGNYY and CDR2 EKD. CDR3 nucleotide sequence: TGTGCCTGTGACCCCAGGTTGAGGGGGGGATGGTCCTGGGACACCCGACAGATGTTTTTC. It specifies CACDPRLRGGWSWDTRQMFF.

This clone has a handful of counts. The V call is TRDV2, the J call TRDJ1; 13 nucleotides align to TRDD3. The junction had 6 bases not matched to a gene; V was cut back by 5 bases and J by 1 base. Germline V CDR1 and CDR2: GEAIGNYY, EKD. The CDR3 is 16 amino acids. CDR3 loop: CACGLLGDTRTDKLIF. The CDR3 DNA reads TGTGCCTGTGGCCTACTGGGGGATACGCGCACCGATAAACTCATCTTT.

This clone was picked up a small number of times. DNA of the CDR3: TGTGCCTGTGGGCCGGGGGACCACTCCTGGGACACCCGACAGATGTTTTTC. This translates into CACGPGDHSWDTRQMFF. The V and J genes are TRDV2 and TRDJ3; D perhaps matches TRDD3 (6 bases). Germline values: CDR1 GEAIGNYY, CDR2 EKD. The CDR3 has 17 amino acids. V lost 5 bases, J lost 0 bases, and 13 bases lay in between.

Within the sample, this clone is medium-sized. V usage is TRDV2 and J usage is TRDJ3; TRDD3 matches 11 bases. Germline values: CDR1 GEAIGNYY, CDR2 EKD. V was clipped by 2 bases and J by 0 bases; unmatched bases: 5. CDR3 size: 19 residues. Written as DNA, the CDR3 is TGTGCCTGTGACAATCTGGGGGATACTAGCTCCTGGGACACCCGACAGATGTTTTTC. Translation gives CACDNLGDTSSWDTRQMFF.

The chain recombines TRDV1 with TRDJ2; 8 nucleotides line up with TRDD3. The CDR3 is 19 amino acids. Trimming at V came to 7 bases and at J to 4 bases, leaving 20 bases not matched to a gene. Germline V gives CDR1 TSWWSYY, CDR2 QGS. CDR3 protein: CALEGIPLDGTVPTAQLFF. CDR3 nucleotides: TGTGCTCTTGAGGGGATACCTTTAGATGGTACGGTACCGACAGCACAACTCTTCTTT.

This clone has a handful of counts. The chain combines TRDV2 with TRDJ3; TRDD3 matches 12 bases. This CDR3 is 19 amino acids long. The trim removed 3 bases at V and 0 bases at J, leaving 5 bases unmatched. Germline CDR1 reads GEAIGNYY; CDR2 reads EKD. In DNA form, the CDR3 reads TGTGCCTGTGACGCTACTGGGGGATACAGCTCCTGGGACACCCGACAGATGTTTTTC. It yields the protein CACDATGGYSSWDTRQMFF.

This clone was counted only a few times. Other DNA sequences in the same sample also yield this CDR3. The chain links TRDV2 to TRDJ3, with 11 bases identical to TRDD3. Losses at the gene ends were 0 bases for V and 2 bases for J; bases not matched to a gene: 8. The CDR3 length is 20 residues. The germline V gene has CDR1 GEAIGNYY and CDR2 EKD. CDR3 amino acids: CACDTAWGIQTTWDTRQMFF. The CDR3 nucleotides are TGTGCCTGTGACACCGCCTGGGGGATACAGACGACCTGGGACACCCGACAGATGTTTTTC.